The rows below give T cell receptor beta chains drawn from one sample of a study of blood T cell repertoires in COVID-19. The method was immunoSEQ multiplex PCR; TCRdb's version includes in-frame clones alone and lacks a portion of them. The sample has more than 200,000 clones, around nine tenths seen once. Sequenced material: peripheral blood. The receptors were gathered from a woman aged 60 to 75 with COVID-19, enrolled during active disease. CDR3s include the opening cysteine and the closing phenylalanine or tryptophan. D genes are given only for firm matches. Not all rows give a size; the values are once, few, many and, for expanded clones, a class.

d_gene: NA
abundance: NA
j_gene: TRBJ2-6
v_gene: TRBV25-1
CDR3aa: CASSDRLAGANVLTF
CDR3nt: TGTGCCAGCAGTGATCGACTTGCTGGGGCCAACGTCCTGACTTTC

d_gene: TRBD2
abundance: NA
j_gene: TRBJ2-1
v_gene: TRBV3-1/TRBV3-2
CDR3aa: CASSQPHPSGNGEQFF
CDR3nt: TGTGCCAGCAGCCAACCCCACCCTAGCGGGAACGGTGAGCAGTTCTTC

d_gene: NA
abundance: NA
j_gene: TRBJ1-2
v_gene: TRBV6-1
CDR3aa: CASSESGEGGYTF
CDR3nt: TGTGCCAGCAGTGAATCAGGGGAGGGTGGCTACACCTTC

d_gene: NA
abundance: NA
j_gene: TRBJ1-1
v_gene: TRBV7-2
CDR3aa: CASSLGVGSSKAFF
CDR3nt: TGTGCCAGCAGCTTAGGAGTCGGGAGCTCTAAAGCTTTCTTT

d_gene: NA
abundance: few
j_gene: TRBJ2-7
v_gene: TRBV29-1
CDR3aa: CSVAWGRTYEQYF
CDR3nt: TGCAGCGTTGCTTGGGGGAGGACATACGAGCAGTACTTC

d_gene: NA
abundance: NA
j_gene: TRBJ1-2
v_gene: TRBV5-1
CDR3aa: CASSLGQSSYTF
CDR3nt: TGCGCCAGCAGCTTGGGACAGTCAAGCTACACCTTC

d_gene: TRBD2
abundance: NA
j_gene: TRBJ2-1
v_gene: TRBV5-1
CDR3aa: CASSLTSGASYNEQFF
CDR3nt: TGCGCCAGCAGCTTGACTAGCGGAGCCTCCTACAATGAGCAGTTCTTC

d_gene: NA
abundance: NA
j_gene: TRBJ2-7
v_gene: TRBV6-5
CDR3aa: CASGRRTYEQYF
CDR3nt: TGTGCCAGTGGACGGAGGACCTACGAGCAGTACTTC

d_gene: NA
abundance: NA
j_gene: TRBJ2-6
v_gene: TRBV3-1/TRBV3-2
CDR3aa: CASSPLGGIGANVLTF
CDR3nt: TGTGCCAGCAGCCCCCTGGGGGGAATCGGGGCCAACGTCCTGACTTTC

d_gene: NA
abundance: NA
j_gene: TRBJ1-2
v_gene: TRBV28
CDR3aa: CASTLRGQRTTNYGYTF
CDR3nt: TGTGCCAGCACCCTAAGAGGGCAGCGAACTACTAACTATGGCTACACCTTC

d_gene: NA
abundance: NA
j_gene: TRBJ2-1
v_gene: TRBV29-1
CDR3aa: CSGTNREKGQFF
CDR3nt: TGCAGCGGCACCAACAGGGAAAAAGGGCAGTTCTTC

d_gene: NA
abundance: NA
j_gene: TRBJ1-5
v_gene: TRBV12-3/TRBV12-4
CDR3aa: CASSLRGNQPQHF
CDR3nt: TGTGCCAGCAGCCTTAGGGGTAATCAGCCCCAGCATTTT

d_gene: NA
abundance: NA
j_gene: TRBJ2-1
v_gene: TRBV2
CDR3aa: CASSVRLGSGSEQFF
CDR3nt: TGTGCCAGCAGTGTACGGTTGGGGAGTGGGAGTGAGCAGTTCTTC

d_gene: NA
abundance: NA
j_gene: TRBJ1-4
v_gene: TRBV7-9
CDR3aa: CASSFRQSNEKLFF
CDR3nt: TGTGCCAGCAGCTTTCGACAGTCTAATGAAAAACTGTTTTTT

d_gene: NA
abundance: NA
j_gene: TRBJ2-1
v_gene: TRBV24-1
CDR3aa: CATSDLGRRESSYNEQFF
CDR3nt: TGTGCCACCAGTGATTTGGGCCGTAGGGAGAGCTCCTACAATGAGCAGTTCTTC

d_gene: NA
abundance: NA
j_gene: TRBJ1-3
v_gene: TRBV18
CDR3aa: CASSYSSGNTIYF
CDR3nt: TGTGCCAGCTCTTACAGCTCTGGAAACACCATATATTTT

d_gene: NA
abundance: NA
j_gene: TRBJ2-7
v_gene: TRBV27
CDR3aa: CASRGLFLVSYEQYF
CDR3nt: TGTGCCAGCCGAGGACTGTTCCTCGTTTCCTACGAGCAGTACTTC

d_gene: TRBD2
abundance: NA
j_gene: TRBJ2-2
v_gene: TRBV7-2
CDR3aa: CASSLASRGVPGELFF
CDR3nt: TGTGCCAGCAGCTTAGCGTCGCGGGGGGTTCCCGGGGAGCTGTTTTTT

d_gene: NA
abundance: NA
j_gene: TRBJ1-6
v_gene: TRBV25-1
CDR3aa: CASREAQGVSYNSPLHF
CDR3nt: TGTGCCAGCAGAGAGGCGCAGGGTGTATCCTATAATTCACCCCTCCACTTT

d_gene: TRBD2
abundance: NA
j_gene: TRBJ2-7
v_gene: TRBV15
CDR3aa: CATSGPSGNDLEQYF
CDR3nt: TGTGCCACCAGCGGACCTAGCGGGAACGACCTCGAGCAGTACTTC

d_gene: NA
abundance: NA
j_gene: TRBJ1-4
v_gene: TRBV5-6
CDR3aa: CASSLVGASEKLFF
CDR3nt: TGTGCCAGCAGCTTGGTGGGGGCTAGTGAAAAACTGTTTTTT

d_gene: TRBD1
abundance: few
j_gene: TRBJ2-7
v_gene: TRBV7-9
CDR3aa: CASSSGTGGYEQYF
CDR3nt: TGTGCCAGCAGCTCCGGGACAGGAGGCTACGAGCAGTACTTC

d_gene: NA
abundance: NA
j_gene: TRBJ1-3
v_gene: TRBV6-5
CDR3aa: CASRTEQGFGNTIYF
CDR3nt: TGTGCCAGCAGAACAGAACAGGGTTTCGGAAACACCATATATTTT

d_gene: NA
abundance: NA
j_gene: TRBJ1-1
v_gene: TRBV6-2/TRBV6-3
CDR3aa: CASSYWRGGTEAFF
CDR3nt: TGTGCCAGCAGTTACTGGCGGGGAGGCACTGAAGCTTTCTTT

d_gene: NA
abundance: once
j_gene: TRBJ1-6
v_gene: TRBV28
CDR3aa: CASSLRSGGNSPLHF
CDR3nt: TGTGCCAGCAGTTTAAGATCCGGCGGGAATTCACCCCTCCACTTT

d_gene: NA
abundance: NA
j_gene: TRBJ2-2
v_gene: TRBV10-3
CDR3aa: CAISESAGHTGELFF
CDR3nt: TGTGCCATCAGTGAGTCGGCAGGGCACACCGGGGAGCTGTTTTTT

d_gene: NA
abundance: NA
j_gene: TRBJ1-5
v_gene: TRBV6-1
CDR3aa: CASSEVDGDQPQHF
CDR3nt: TGTGCCAGCAGTGAAGTCGACGGGGATCAGCCCCAGCATTTT